This TCR beta chain was found in a study of T-cell reconstitution after alpha-beta-depleted transplantation in children. A library of TCRbeta sequences, prepared with unique molecular identifiers, was generated. MiXCR was run by TCRdb on the PCR reads, yielding one entry per CDR3 protein. The sample records about 440,000 distinct CDR3 sequences, about 45% being singletons. General observations from the study: At day 60, the high TCRbeta diversity found in some patients originated from recipient T cells and thymic progenitors that had survived.

Comments on this clonotype: Antigen unknown.

Germline V gives CDR1 MGHRA, CDR2 YSYEKL. The CDR3 consists of 16 residues. V was cut by 0 bases and J by 14 bases, with 22 bases left in between. The clonotype was recovered from a girl aged 2 to 10 with aplastic anemia, due to receive a stem cell transplant. This sequence joins TRBV4-1 and TRBJ1-4; D perhaps matches TRBD1 (6 bases). Source: PBMCs, taken before TCRalphabeta/CD19-depleted stem cell transplant. The CDR3 loop is CASSQDKEQGKNRLFF. CDR3 sequence (DNA): TGCGCCAGCAGCCAAGATAAGGAGCAGGGGAAGAATCGGCTGTTTTTT.